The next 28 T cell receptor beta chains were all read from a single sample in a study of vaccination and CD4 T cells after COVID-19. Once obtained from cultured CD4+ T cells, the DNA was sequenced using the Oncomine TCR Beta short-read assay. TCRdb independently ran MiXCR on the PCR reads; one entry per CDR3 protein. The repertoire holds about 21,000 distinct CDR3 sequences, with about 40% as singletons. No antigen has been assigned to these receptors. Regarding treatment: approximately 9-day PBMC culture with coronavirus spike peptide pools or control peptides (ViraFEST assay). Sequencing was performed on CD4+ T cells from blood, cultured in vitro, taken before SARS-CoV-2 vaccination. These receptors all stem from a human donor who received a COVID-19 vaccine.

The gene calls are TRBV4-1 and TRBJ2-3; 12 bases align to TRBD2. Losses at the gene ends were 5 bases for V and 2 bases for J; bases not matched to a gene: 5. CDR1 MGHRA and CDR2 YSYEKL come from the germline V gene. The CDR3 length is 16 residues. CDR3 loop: CASSGRLAGDTDTQYF. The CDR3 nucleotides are TGCGCCAGCAGCGGCCGACTAGCGGGGGACACAGATACGCAGTATTTT.

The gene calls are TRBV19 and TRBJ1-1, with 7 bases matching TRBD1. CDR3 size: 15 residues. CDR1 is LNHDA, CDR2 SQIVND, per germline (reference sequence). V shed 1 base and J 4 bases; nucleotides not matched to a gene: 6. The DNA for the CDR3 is TGTGCCAGTAGTATAGGGCGGGACAGCGGCACTGAAGCTTTCTTT. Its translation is CASSIGRDSGTEAFF. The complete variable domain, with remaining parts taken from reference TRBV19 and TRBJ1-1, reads DGGITQSPKYLFRKEGQNVTLSCEQNLNHDAMYWYRQDPGQGLRLIYYSQIVNDFQKGDIAEGYSVSREKKESFPLTVTSAQKNPTAFYLCASSIGRDSGTEAFFGQGTRLTVV.

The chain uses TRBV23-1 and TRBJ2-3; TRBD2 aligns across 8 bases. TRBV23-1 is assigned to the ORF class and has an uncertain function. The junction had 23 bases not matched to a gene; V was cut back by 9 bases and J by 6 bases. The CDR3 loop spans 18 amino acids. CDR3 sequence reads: CARDPGLAFVVFEDTQYF. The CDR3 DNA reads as TGCGCCAGGGATCCCGGACTAGCATTTGTGGTTTTTGAGGATACGCAGTATTTT.

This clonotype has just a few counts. Here the CDR3 DNA reads TGCGCCAGCAGCCAACCGAGCCTTACAGGACTAGCGGGGGGCCGTATTGACACCGGGGAGCTGTTTTTT. Amino acid sequence: CASSQPSLTGLAGGRIDTGELFF. The chain recombines TRBV4-1 with TRBJ2-2, with 14 nucleotides matching TRBD2. This CDR3 region has 23 residues. V was pared by 2 bases and J by 3 bases, with 20 bases of the junction left unmatched. Germline V CDR1 and CDR2: MGHRA, YSYEKL.

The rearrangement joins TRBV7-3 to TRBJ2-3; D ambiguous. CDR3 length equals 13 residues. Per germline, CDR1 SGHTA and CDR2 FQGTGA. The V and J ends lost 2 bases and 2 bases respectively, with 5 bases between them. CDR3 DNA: TGTGCCAGCAGCTTAGCCGTCACAGATACGCAGTATTTT. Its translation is CASSLAVTDTQYF.

DNA for the CDR3: TGTGCCAGCAGCTTAGGAGTGTGGCAGGGAGCTGAAGCTTTCTTT. Its protein product is CASSLGVWQGAEAFF. The chain joins TRBV11-3 to TRBJ1-1; maybe TRBD1 (5 bases). The V end lost 1 base, the J end lost 6 bases, and 15 bases lay between the germline ends. The germline gives CDR1 SGHNT, CDR2 YENEEA. The CDR3 length is 15 residues.

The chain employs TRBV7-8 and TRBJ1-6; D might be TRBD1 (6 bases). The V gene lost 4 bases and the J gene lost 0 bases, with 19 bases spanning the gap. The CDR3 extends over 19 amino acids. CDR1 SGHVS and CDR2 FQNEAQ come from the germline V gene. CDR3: CASSSLLGGPRSYNSPLHF. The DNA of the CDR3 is TGTGCCAGCAGCTCACTCCTGGGGGGCCCTCGCTCCTATAATTCACCCCTCCACTTT.

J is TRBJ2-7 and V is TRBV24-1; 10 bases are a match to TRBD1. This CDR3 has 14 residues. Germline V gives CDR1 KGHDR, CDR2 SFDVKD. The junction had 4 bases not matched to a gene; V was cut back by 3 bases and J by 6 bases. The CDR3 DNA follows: TGTGCCACCAGTGATCCCGGACAGGGGGGCGAGCAGTACTTC. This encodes CATSDPGQGGEQYF.

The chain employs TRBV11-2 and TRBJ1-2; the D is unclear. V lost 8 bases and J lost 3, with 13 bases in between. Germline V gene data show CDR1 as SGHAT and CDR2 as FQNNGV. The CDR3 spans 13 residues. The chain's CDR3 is CASAGRRDYGYTF. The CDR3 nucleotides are TGTGCCAGCGCTGGGAGGCGGGACTATGGCTACACCTTC.

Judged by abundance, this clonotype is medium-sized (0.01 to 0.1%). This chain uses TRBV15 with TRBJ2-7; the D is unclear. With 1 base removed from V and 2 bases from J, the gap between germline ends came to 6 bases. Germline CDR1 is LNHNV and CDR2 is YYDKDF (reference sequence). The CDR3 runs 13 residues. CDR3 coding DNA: TGTGCCACCAGCAGAGGGGCCCCCTACGAGCAGTACTTC. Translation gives CATSRGAPYEQYF.

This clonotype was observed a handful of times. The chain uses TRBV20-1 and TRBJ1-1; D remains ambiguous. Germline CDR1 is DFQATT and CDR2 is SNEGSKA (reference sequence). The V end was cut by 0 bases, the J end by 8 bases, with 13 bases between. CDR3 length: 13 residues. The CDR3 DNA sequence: TGCAGTGCTAGAGATCGGGCGCGGGCGGAAGCTTTCTTT. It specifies CSARDRARAEAFF.

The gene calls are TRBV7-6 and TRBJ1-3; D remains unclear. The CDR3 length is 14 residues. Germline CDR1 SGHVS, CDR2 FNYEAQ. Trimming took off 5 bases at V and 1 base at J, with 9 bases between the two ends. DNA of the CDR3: TGTGCCAGCAGCCTTGGGGTTTCTGGAAACACCATATATTTT. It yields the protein CASSLGVSGNTIYF.

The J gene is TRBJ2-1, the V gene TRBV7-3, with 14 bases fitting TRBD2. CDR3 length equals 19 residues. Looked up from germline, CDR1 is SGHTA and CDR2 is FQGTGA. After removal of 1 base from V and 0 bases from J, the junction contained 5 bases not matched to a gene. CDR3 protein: CASSLRGLAGASSYNEQFF. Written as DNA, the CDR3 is TGTGCCAGCAGCTTAAGGGGACTAGCGGGGGCTAGCTCCTACAATGAGCAGTTCTTC.

Here the CDR3 DNA reads TGTGCCACCAGGGAGGGACGGCCTGGCACAGATACGCAGTATTTT. Its protein product is CATREGRPGTDTQYF. This chain links TRBV10-3 with TRBJ2-3, with 7 bases fitting TRBD2. V lost 10 bases to trimming and J lost 1 base; unmatched junction nucleotides: 11. The CDR3 consists of 15 residues. The germline CDR1 and CDR2 sequences are ENHRY and SYGVKD.

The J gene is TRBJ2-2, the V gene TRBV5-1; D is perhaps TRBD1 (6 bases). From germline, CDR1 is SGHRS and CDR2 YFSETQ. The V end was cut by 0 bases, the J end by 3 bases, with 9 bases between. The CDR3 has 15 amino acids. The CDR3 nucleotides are TGCGCCAGCAGCTTGGCAGGGGAAGACACCGGGGAGCTGTTTTTT. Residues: CASSLAGEDTGELFF.

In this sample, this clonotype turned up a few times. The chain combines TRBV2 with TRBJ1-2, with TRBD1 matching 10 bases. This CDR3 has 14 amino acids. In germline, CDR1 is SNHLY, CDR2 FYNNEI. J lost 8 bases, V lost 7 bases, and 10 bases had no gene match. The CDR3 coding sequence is TGTGCCAGCATACTGACAGGGGGCCCGTGGGGCTACACCTTC. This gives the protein CASILTGGPWGYTF.

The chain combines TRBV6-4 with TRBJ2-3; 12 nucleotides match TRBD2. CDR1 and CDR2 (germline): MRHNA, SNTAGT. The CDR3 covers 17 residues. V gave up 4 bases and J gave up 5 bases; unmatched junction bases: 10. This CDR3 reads CASSAMPSGGAGDTQYF. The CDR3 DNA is TGTGCCAGCAGTGCCATGCCTAGCGGGGGGGCCGGAGATACGCAGTATTTT.

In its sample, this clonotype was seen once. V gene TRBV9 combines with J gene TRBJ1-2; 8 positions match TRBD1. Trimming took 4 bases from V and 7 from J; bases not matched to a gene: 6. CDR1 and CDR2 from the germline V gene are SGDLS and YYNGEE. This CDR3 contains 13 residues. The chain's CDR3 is CASSPGQAIGYTF. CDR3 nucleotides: TGTGCCAGCAGCCCGGGACAGGCGATTGGCTACACCTTC.

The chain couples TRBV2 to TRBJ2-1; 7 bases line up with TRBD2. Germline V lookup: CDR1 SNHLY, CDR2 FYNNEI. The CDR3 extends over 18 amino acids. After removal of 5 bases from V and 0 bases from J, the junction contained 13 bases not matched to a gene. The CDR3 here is CASSHRKVGRGSYNEQFF. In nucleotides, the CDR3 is TGTGCCAGCAGTCACCGAAAAGTGGGGAGGGGCTCCTACAATGAGCAGTTCTTC.

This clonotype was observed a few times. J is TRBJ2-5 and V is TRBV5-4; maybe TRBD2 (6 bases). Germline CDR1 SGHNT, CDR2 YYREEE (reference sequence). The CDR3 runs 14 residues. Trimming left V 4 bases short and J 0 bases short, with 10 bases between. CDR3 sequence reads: CASSKGGNQETQYF. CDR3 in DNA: TGTGCCAGCAGCAAGGGCGGGAACCAAGAGACCCAGTACTTC.

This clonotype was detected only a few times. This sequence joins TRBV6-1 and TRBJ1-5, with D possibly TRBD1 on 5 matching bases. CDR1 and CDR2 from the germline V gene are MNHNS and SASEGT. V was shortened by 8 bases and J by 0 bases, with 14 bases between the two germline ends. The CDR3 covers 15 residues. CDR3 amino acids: CASGRLTASNQPQHF. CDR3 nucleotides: TGTGCCAGCGGTAGGCTGACAGCTAGCAATCAGCCCCAGCATTTT.

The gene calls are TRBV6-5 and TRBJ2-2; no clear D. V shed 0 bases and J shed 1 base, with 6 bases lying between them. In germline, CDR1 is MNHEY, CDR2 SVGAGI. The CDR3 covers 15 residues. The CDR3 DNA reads TGTGCCAGCAGTTACTCGAGGCAGAACACCGGGGAGCTGTTTTTT. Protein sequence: CASSYSRQNTGELFF.

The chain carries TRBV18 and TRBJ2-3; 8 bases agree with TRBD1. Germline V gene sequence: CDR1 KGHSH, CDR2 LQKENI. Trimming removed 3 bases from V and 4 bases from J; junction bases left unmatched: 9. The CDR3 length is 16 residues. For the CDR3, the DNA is TGTGCCAGCTCACCCGGGACAGGTATCTCGGCAGATACGCAGTATTTT. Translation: CASSPGTGISADTQYF. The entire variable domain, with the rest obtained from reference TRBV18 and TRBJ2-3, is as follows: NAGVMQNPRHLVRRRGQEARLRCSPMKGHSHVYWYRQLPEEGLKFMVYLQKENIIDESGMPKERFSAEFPKEGPSILRIQQVVRGDSAAYFCASSPGTGISADTQYFGPGTRLTVL.

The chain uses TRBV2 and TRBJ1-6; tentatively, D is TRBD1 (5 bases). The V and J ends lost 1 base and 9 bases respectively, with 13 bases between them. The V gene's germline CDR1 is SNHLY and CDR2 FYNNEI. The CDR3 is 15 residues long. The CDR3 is CASSEDFGDGSPLHF. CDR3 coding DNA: TGTGCCAGCAGTGAAGATTTCGGGGACGGTTCACCCCTCCACTTT.

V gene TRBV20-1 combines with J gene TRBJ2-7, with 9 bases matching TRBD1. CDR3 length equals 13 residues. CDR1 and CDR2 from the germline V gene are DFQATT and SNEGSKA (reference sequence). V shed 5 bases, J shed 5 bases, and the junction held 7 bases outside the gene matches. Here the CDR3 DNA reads TGCAGTGCTGGACCCGGGACAGGGAACGAGCAGTACTTC. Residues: CSAGPGTGNEQYF.

CDR3 in DNA: TGTGCCACCAGCAGAGGGCAGGGGTCTTTTTCACCCCTCCACTTT. Translation gives CATSRGQGSFSPLHF. J is TRBJ1-6 and V is TRBV15; tentatively, D is TRBD1 (6 bases). V lost 1 base to trimming and J lost 9 bases, with 13 bases between them. Germline V CDR1 and CDR2: LNHNV, YYDKDF (reference sequence). The CDR3 totals 15 residues.

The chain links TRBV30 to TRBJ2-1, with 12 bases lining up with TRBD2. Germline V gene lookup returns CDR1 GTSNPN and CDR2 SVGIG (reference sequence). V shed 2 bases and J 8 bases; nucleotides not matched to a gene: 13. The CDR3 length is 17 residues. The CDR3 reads CAWSFLASGGAGYEQFF. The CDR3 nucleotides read TGTGCCTGGAGTTTTCTGGCTAGCGGGGGGGCGGGTTATGAGCAGTTCTTC.

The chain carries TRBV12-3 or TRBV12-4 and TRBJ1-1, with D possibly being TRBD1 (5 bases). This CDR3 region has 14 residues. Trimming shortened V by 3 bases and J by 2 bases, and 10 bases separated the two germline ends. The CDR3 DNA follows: TGTGCCAGCAGTTTTGGGGGTAGCAACACTGAAGCTTTCTTT. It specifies CASSFGGSNTEAFF.